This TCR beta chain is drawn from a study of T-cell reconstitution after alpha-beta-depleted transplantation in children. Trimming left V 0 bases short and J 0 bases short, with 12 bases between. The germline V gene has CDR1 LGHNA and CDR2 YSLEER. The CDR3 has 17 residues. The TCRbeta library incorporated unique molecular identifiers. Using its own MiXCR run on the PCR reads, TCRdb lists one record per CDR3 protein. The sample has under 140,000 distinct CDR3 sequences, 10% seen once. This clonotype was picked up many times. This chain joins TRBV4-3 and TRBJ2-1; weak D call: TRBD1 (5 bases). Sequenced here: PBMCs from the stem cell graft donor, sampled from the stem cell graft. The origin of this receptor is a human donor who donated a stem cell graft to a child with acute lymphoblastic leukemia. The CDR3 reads CASSQDLQESSYNEQFF. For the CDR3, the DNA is TGCGCCAGCAGCCAAGACTTACAGGAGAGCTCCTACAATGAGCAGTTCTTC.